The rows below give T cell receptor beta chains drawn from one sample of a study of T cell responses to AZD1222 COVID-19 vaccine. Data came from immunoSEQ multiplex PCR; TCRdb stores just in-frame clones and leaves some out. The data contain about 260,000 clones, approximately 93% of them singletons. The sequencing used peripheral blood, collected on day 0 of AZD1222 vaccination. These receptor sequences come from an adult in good health. Each CDR3 is given with its conserved first and last residue. A D gene is named only where the DNA matches it firmly. Only some rows state a clone size, as once, few, many or a class for expanded clones.

V gene	J gene	clone size	CDR3 length	D gene	CDR3 DNA	CDR3 protein
TRBV29-1	TRBJ1-2	.	14	TRBD1	TGCAGCGGAGGGACCGCAACAGGGGACAATGGCTACACCTTC	CSGGTATGDNGYTF
TRBV29-1	TRBJ2-5	.	14	.	TGCAGCGTTGAAAGACGGGATCTGGGGGAGACCCAGTACTTC	CSVERRDLGETQYF
TRBV19	TRBJ2-7	.	14	.	TGTGCCAGTACAGCCGGGGGAGGTGCCTACGAGCAGTACTTC	CASTAGGGAYEQYF
TRBV28	TRBJ2-1	.	14	.	TGTGCCAGCAGTTATCAGCAGCTGTACAATGAGCAGTTCTTC	CASSYQQLYNEQFF
TRBV27	TRBJ2-2	.	17	.	TGTGCCAGCAACGGAGGACTAAGCGTGGCGGCCACCGGGGAGCTGTTTTTT	CASNGGLSVAATGELFF
TRBV25-1	TRBJ2-7	.	11	.	TGTGCCAGCAGTGAATATGGCGAGCAGTACTTC	CASSEYGEQYF
TRBV6-5	TRBJ1-2	.	13	.	TGTGCCAGCAGTATCGGAAGAGGCTATGGCTACACCTTC	CASSIGRGYGYTF
TRBV28	TRBJ1-4	.	16	.	TGTGCCAGCAGATCAGACAGTTTCCGAACTAATGAAAAACTGTTTTTT	CASRSDSFRTNEKLFF
TRBV19	TRBJ2-2	few	13	.	TGTGCCAGTAACAGAGCGAACACCGGGGAGCTGTTTTTT	CASNRANTGELFF
TRBV13	TRBJ2-3	once	15	TRBD2	TGTGCCAGCAGCTTGCGGGGGGGAGGCACAGATACGCAGTATTTT	CASSLRGGGTDTQYF
TRBV15	TRBJ1-5	once	12	.	TGTGCCACCAGCAGTTTCGGGAAGCCCCAGCATTTT	CATSSFGKPQHF